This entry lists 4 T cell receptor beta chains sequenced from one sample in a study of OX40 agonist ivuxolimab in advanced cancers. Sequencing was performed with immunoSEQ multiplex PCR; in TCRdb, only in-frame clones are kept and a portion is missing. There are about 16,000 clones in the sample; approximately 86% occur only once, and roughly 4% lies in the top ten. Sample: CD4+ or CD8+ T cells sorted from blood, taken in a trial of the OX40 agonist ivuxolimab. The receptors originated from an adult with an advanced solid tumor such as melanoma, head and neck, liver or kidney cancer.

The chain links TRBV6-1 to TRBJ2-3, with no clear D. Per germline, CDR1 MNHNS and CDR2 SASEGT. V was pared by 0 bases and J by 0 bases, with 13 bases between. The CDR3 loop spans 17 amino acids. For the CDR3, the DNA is TGTGCCAGCAGTGAAGCGGCGATGAGCCCTAGCACAGATACGCAGTATTTT. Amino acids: CASSEAAMSPSTDTQYF.

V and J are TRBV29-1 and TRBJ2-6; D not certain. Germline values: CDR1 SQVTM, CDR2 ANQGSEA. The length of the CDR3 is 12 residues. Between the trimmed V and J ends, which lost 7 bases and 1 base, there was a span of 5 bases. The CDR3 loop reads CSAQSGANVLTF. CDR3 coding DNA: TGCAGCGCCCAGTCTGGGGCCAACGTCCTGACTTTC.

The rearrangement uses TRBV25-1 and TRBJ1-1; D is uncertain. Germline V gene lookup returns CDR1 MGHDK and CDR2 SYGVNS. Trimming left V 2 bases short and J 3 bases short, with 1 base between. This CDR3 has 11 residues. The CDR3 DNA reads TGTGCCAGCAGTGAAGACACTGAAGCTTTCTTT. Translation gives CASSEDTEAFF.

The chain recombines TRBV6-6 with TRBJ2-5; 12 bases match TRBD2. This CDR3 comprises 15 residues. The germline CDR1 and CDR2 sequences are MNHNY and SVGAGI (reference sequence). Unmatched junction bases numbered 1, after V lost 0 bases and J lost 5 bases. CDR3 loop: CASSYSLAGGETQYF. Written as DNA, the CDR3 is TGTGCCAGCAGTTACTCTCTAGCGGGAGGGGAGACCCAGTACTTC.